This T cell receptor beta chain emerged from a study of shared clonotypes between healthy human individuals. The wider study: Three plates each covered CD4 naive and memory; CD8 naive two, CD8 memory one.

Study outcomes and limitations: The study found lower generation probabilities in non-shared clonotypes than in those shared by all four donors. Compared with memory subsets, naive subsets generally had larger estimated richness.

The CDR3 runs to 16 residues. The germline gives CDR1 LNHDA, CDR2 SQIVND (reference sequence). V was shortened by 5 bases and J by 0 bases, with 13 bases between the two germline ends. As for this clone: Its target is not known.

Authors' data handling: Quality scores were absent from the junction-only immunoSEQ sequences, so filtering differed. Profiling relied on immunoSEQ multiplex PCR, and the TCRdb table lists in-frame clones only, not all of them. V and J calls and clone size are those listed in that table; D and trimming were worked out from the DNA. The sample consists of about 2 million clones, roughly 95% of them appearing once. The TCR sequence derives from a man between 18 and 29 years old in good health. Sequenced: naive CD4+ T cells sorted from blood. Subset reported: CD45RA+ positively selected. The chain links TRBV19 to TRBJ1-4, with D perhaps matching TRBD1 (6 bases). The CDR3 DNA follows: TGTGCCAGTAGTCCCAGGGACACTGCAACTAATGAAAAACTGTTTTTT. Protein: CASSPRDTATNEKLFF.